These T cell receptor beta chains were read from a single sample in a study of blood T cell repertoires in COVID-19. Sequencing used immunoSEQ multiplex PCR; TCRdb keeps in-frame clones, though not all of them. Here the sample spans about 180,000 clones, about 85% being singletons. Material: peripheral blood. Source of these receptors: a woman younger than 45 with active or convalescent COVID-19. Each CDR3 is given with its conserved first and last residue. A D gene is named only where the DNA matches it firmly.

J gene	CDR3 length	V gene	D gene	CDR3 protein	CDR3 DNA
TRBJ2-7	12	TRBV2	TRBD1	CASIQGAYEQYF	TGTGCCAGCATACAGGGGGCGTACGAGCAGTACTTC
TRBJ1-1	11	TRBV25-1	.	CASSGSKDAFF	TGTGCCAGCTCAGGTAGTAAGGATGCTTTCTTT
TRBJ1-1	12	TRBV12-3/TRBV12-4	.	CASSLRTAEAFF	TGTGCCAGCAGTTTACGGACAGCAGAAGCTTTCTTT
TRBJ1-2	14	TRBV2	.	CASRVSGTTYGYTF	TGTGCCAGCAGAGTCTCCGGGACTACCTATGGCTACACCTTC
TRBJ1-2	14	TRBV2	TRBD1	CASSDRQGIYGYTF	TGTGCCAGCAGTGATCGACAGGGAATATATGGCTACACCTTC
TRBJ2-5	16	TRBV18	TRBD2	CASSPTSGRGQETQYF	TGTGCCAGCTCACCTACTAGCGGGAGGGGACAAGAGACCCAGTACTTC
TRBJ2-1	16	TRBV14	TRBD1	CASSQPDRGLGGEQFF	TGTGCCAGCAGCCAACCCGACAGGGGGTTAGGAGGTGAGCAGTTCTTC
TRBJ1-1	13	TRBV3-1/TRBV3-2	TRBD1	CAARQGANTEAFF	TGTGCCGCTCGACAGGGGGCGAACACTGAAGCTTTCTTT
TRBJ1-2	13	TRBV3-1/TRBV3-2	.	CASSRGSNYGYTF	TGTGCCAGCAGCCGGGGCAGTAACTATGGCTACACCTTC
TRBJ2-7	13	TRBV6-5	.	CASRNPGGPEQYF	TGTGCCAGCAGAAACCCCGGGGGGCCCGAGCAGTACTTC
TRBJ1-3	15	TRBV5-6	.	CASSLASGGGNTIYF	TGTGCCAGCAGCTTGGCCTCGGGGGGTGGAAACACCATATATTTT
TRBJ2-2	14	TRBV15	TRBD2	CATSSGGAGGELFF	TGTGCCACCAGCAGCGGGGGGGCCGGCGGGGAGCTGTTTTTT
TRBJ2-2	15	TRBV6-5	.	CASSSIIQGGGELFF	TGTGCCAGCAGTTCGATAATCCAGGGGGGCGGGGAGCTGTTTTTT
TRBJ2-7	11	TRBV29-1	TRBD1	CSVPGQGKQYF	TGCAGCGTGCCCGGACAGGGGAAGCAGTACTTC
TRBJ1-3	16	TRBV4-1	.	CASSQDDPPGGNTIYF	TGCGCCAGCAGCCAAGACGACCCGCCGGGGGGAAACACCATATATTTT
TRBJ1-5	15	TRBV14	TRBD1	CASSLGTDHNQPQHF	TGTGCCAGCAGCCTCGGGACAGACCACAATCAGCCCCAGCATTTT
TRBJ1-3	15	TRBV5-1	.	CASSVQGTSGNTIYF	TGCGCCAGCAGCGTGCAGGGGACCTCTGGAAACACCATATATTTT